The 12 T cell receptor beta chains presented below share a single source sample, sequenced in a study of cytomegalovirus exposure and HLA in healthy donors. Primers included in the PCR were 60 Vbeta and 13 Jbeta primers. The method was immunoSEQ multiplex PCR; TCRdb's version includes in-frame clones alone and lacks a portion of them. Found here are roughly 100,000 clones, around 60% of them singletons; the top ten hold approximately 3.9%. The sequencing sample was made of PBMCs. The receptors shown here come from a young man in good health and CMV-seropositive.

The chain combines TRBV5-1 with TRBJ1-1; 8 positions agree with TRBD1. J lost 4 bases, V lost 4 bases, and 9 bases had no gene match. Looked up from germline, CDR1 is SGHRS and CDR2 is YFSETQ. This CDR3 has 15 amino acids. The CDR3 protein is CASSGGTGGVTEAFF. DNA for the CDR3: TGCGCCAGCAGCGGCGGAACAGGGGGAGTCACTGAAGCTTTCTTT.

This chain connects TRBV30 to TRBJ1-2, with D unresolved. The length of the CDR3 is 12 residues. The germline CDR1 and CDR2 sequences are GTSNPN and SVGIG (reference sequence). V lost 4 bases to trimming and J lost 4 bases, with 10 bases between them. CDR3 amino acids: CAWNEHTYGYTF. CDR3 in DNA: TGTGCCTGGAACGAACACACCTATGGCTACACCTTC. Together with reference TRBV30 and TRBJ1-2, the CDR3 gives the full variable domain: SQTIHQWPATLVQPVGSPLSLECTVEGTSNPNLYWYRQAAGRGLQLLFYSVGIGQISSEVPQNLSASRPQDRQFILSSKKLLLSDSGFYLCAWNEHTYGYTFGSGTRLTVV.

The table lists this clone with a few counts. V and J are TRBV19 and TRBJ1-6; D is ambiguous. The germline gives CDR1 LNHDA, CDR2 SQIVND (reference sequence). CDR3 length: 18 amino acids. V lost 1 base and J 0 bases, leaving 13 bases between the germline ends. DNA of the CDR3: TGTGCCAGTAGTATAGCGGAGTTTCTTAGCTCCTATAATTCACCCCTCCACTTT. This translates into CASSIAEFLSSYNSPLHF.

J is TRBJ2-1 and V is TRBV5-4; a weak D match, TRBD1 (5 bases). Per germline, CDR1 SGHNT and CDR2 YYREEE (reference sequence). This CDR3 is built from 13 residues. With 9 bases removed from V and 6 bases from J, the gap between germline ends came to 16 bases. The CDR3 loop reads CATQGRDANEQFF. CDR3 in DNA: TGTGCCACCCAAGGCAGGGATGCCAATGAGCAGTTCTTC. Based on the CDR3 plus reference TRBV5-4 and TRBJ2-1, the full variable domain is ETGVTQSPTHLIKTRGQQVTLRCSSQSGHNTVSWYQQALGQGPQFIFQYYREEENGRGNFPPRFSGLQFPNYSSELNVNALELDDSALYLCATQGRDANEQFFGPGTRLTVL.

The chain couples TRBV6-5 to TRBJ1-2, with D perhaps TRBD1 (6 bases). With 5 bases removed from V and 4 bases from J, the gap between germline ends came to 17 bases. CDR1 and CDR2 (germline): MNHEY, SVGAGI. The length of the CDR3 is 15 residues. The CDR3 reads CASSASGQSFYGYTF. As DNA, the CDR3 is TGTGCCAGCAGTGCGTCAGGACAGTCTTTCTATGGCTACACCTTC.

The chain joins TRBV30 to TRBJ1-4; no clear D gene. This CDR3 has 14 amino acids. CDR1 is GTSNPN and CDR2 is SVGIG in the germline V gene (reference sequence). Trimming shortened V by 0 bases and J by 0 bases, and 5 bases separated the two germline ends. The CDR3 protein is CAWSVSTTNEKLFF. The CDR3 nucleotides are TGTGCCTGGAGTGTTAGTACAACTAATGAAAAACTGTTTTTT.

This clone occurred a few times. The gene calls are TRBV6-6 and TRBJ1-1; no reliable D call. Deletions cut 5 bases from V and 2 bases from J, with 3 bases between. The CDR3 contains 11 residues. Germline V lookup: CDR1 MNHNY, CDR2 SVGAGI (reference sequence). DNA of the CDR3: TGTGCCAGCAGTCCAAACACTGAAGCTTTCTTT. Amino acid sequence: CASSPNTEAFF.

The rearrangement uses TRBV2 and TRBJ1-6; TRBD1 is a possible D gene (6 bases). Germline loops: CDR1 SNHLY, CDR2 FYNNEI. V was clipped by 4 bases and J by 8 bases, with 15 bases between them. There are 15 residues in the CDR3. This CDR3 is CASSGGPHGDSPLHF. DNA of the CDR3: TGTGCCAGCAGTGGGGGGCCCCACGGTGATTCACCCCTCCACTTT.

J is TRBJ2-1 and V is TRBV5-4; 11 bases are a match to TRBD2. The trim removed 7 bases at V and 9 bases at J, leaving 9 bases unmatched. CDR1 and CDR2 (germline): SGHNT, YYREEE (reference sequence). The CDR3 spans 14 residues. The CDR3 coding sequence is TGTGCCAGCGCTATTAGCGGGGGGGTTACTGAGCAGTTCTTC. This sequence encodes CASAISGGVTEQFF.

The chain uses TRBV7-6 and TRBJ2-1; D unclear. V lost 5 bases, J lost 6 bases, and 14 bases lay in between. The length of the CDR3 is 14 residues. CDR1 and CDR2 (germline): SGHVS, FNYEAQ. Here the CDR3 DNA reads TGTGCCAGCAGCCCAGAGGCTGGGTTCAATGAGCAGTTCTTC. Protein sequence: CASSPEAGFNEQFF.

The chain has TRBV19 and TRBJ2-1, with 13 bases identical to TRBD2. J gave up 8 bases and V 7 bases, and 8 bases lay outside the gene matches. The germline V gene has CDR1 LNHDA and CDR2 SQIVND (reference sequence). This CDR3 is 15 amino acids long. DNA of the CDR3: TGTGCCAGTACCAGTTGGACTAGCGGGGGCGATGAGCAGTTCTTC. Protein product: CASTSWTSGGDEQFF.

The CDR3 sequence: CATSRVGTGSGANVLTF. The CDR3 nucleotides read TGTGCCACCAGCAGAGTGGGGACAGGATCCGGGGCCAACGTCCTGACTTTC. The gene calls are TRBV15 and TRBJ2-6; the match to TRBD1 covers 8 bases. Germline CDR1 reads LNHNV; CDR2 reads YYDKDF (reference sequence). The V segment lost 1 base and the J segment 4 bases; nucleotides outside the gene matches: 6. The CDR3 length is 17 residues.